The entry below describes one T cell receptor (beta chain). Sample time point: pre-treatment sample, taken before nivolumab and TIL therapy. Sequencing used immunoSEQ v3. Using immunoSEQ multiplex PCR, the repertoire was profiled, and TCRdb retains in-frame clones only, with some absent. The sample carries 30,000 to 45,000 clones, roughly 80% recorded once. Germline values: CDR1 SGHAT, CDR2 FQNNGV. This CDR3 spans 13 amino acids. The V gene lost 4 bases and the J gene lost 18 bases, with 19 bases spanning the gap. This entry belongs to a study of TIL therapy for anti-PD-1-resistant metastatic lung cancer. Turning to the study itself: Tumors carried a median about 1.6 non-synonymous mutations per megabase.

The rearrangement links TRBV11-2 to TRBJ2-6; D possibly uses TRBD1 or TRBD2 (6 bases each). The TCR was taken from a person aged 25 to 85 with non-small cell lung cancer. Sequencing was performed on blood, taken at baseline. The CDR3 DNA follows: TGTGCCAGCAGCTCGGGGGCCGGGGGCGCCGAGACTTTC. Its protein is CASSSGAGGAETF.